These 23 T cell receptor beta chains originate from one sample sequenced in a study of radiation and T cells in renal cell carcinoma. Time point of the sample: baseline pretreatment blood. Treatment of the sample: 15 Gy SBRT to primary tumor, nephrectomy 4 weeks later. Method: immunoSEQ multiplex PCR; TCRdb's copy keeps in-frame clones and lacks some. The sample lists 150,000 or so clones, about 87% occurring once. The input for sequencing was blood, taken from a patient whose treatment included radiotherapy and nephrectomy. Source of these receptors: a woman between 65 and 79 years old with renal cell carcinoma.

The chain uses TRBV11-3 and TRBJ2-1; 7 nucleotides line up with TRBD2. J lost 2 bases, V lost 5 bases, and 6 bases had no gene match. CDR3 length: 15 residues. CDR1 is SGHNT, CDR2 YENEEA, per germline. The CDR3 loop reads CASSQTSLTYNEQFF. In nucleotides, the CDR3 is TGTGCCAGCAGCCAGACTAGCCTTACCTACAATGAGCAGTTCTTC.

In this sample, this clone turned up a few times. The chain joins TRBV7-9 to TRBJ2-3, with a possible D match to TRBD2 (6 bases). CDR1 is SEHNR and CDR2 is FQNEAQ in the germline V gene (reference sequence). The CDR3 has 14 amino acids. V was shortened by 3 bases and J by 1 base, with 8 bases between the two germline ends. In nucleotides, the CDR3 is TGTGCCAGCAGCTTCTCGGGGGGCACAGATACGCAGTATTTT. Its translation is CASSFSGGTDTQYF.

This clone was seen a few times. Other DNA sequences within the sample encode an identical CDR3. The chain links TRBV7-3 to TRBJ1-1, with unresolved D. The CDR3 runs 13 residues. Trimming left V 4 bases short and J 3 bases short, with 9 bases between. Germline V gives CDR1 SGHTA, CDR2 FQGTGA. CDR3 in amino acids: CASSSQGYTEAFF. Written as DNA, the CDR3 is TGTGCCAGCAGCTCCCAAGGGTACACTGAAGCTTTCTTT.

CDR3 loop: CASTLMGEQFF. The CDR3 DNA reads as TGTGCCAGCACCCTCATGGGTGAGCAGTTCTTC. V gene TRBV28 combines with J gene TRBJ2-1; the D is unclear. V gave up 7 bases and J gave up 9 bases, with 10 bases separating them. CDR3 length equals 11 residues. Germline V lookup: CDR1 MDHEN, CDR2 SYDVKM.

The chain employs TRBV4-1 and TRBJ1-6; D unclear. This CDR3 comprises 16 residues. V was cut by 1 base and J by 0 bases, with 7 bases left in between. Germline V lookup: CDR1 MGHRA, CDR2 YSYEKL. CDR3 sequence: CASSQVWSSYNSPLHF. For the CDR3, the DNA is TGCGCCAGCAGCCAAGTCTGGAGCTCCTATAATTCACCCCTCCACTTT.

The gene calls are TRBV7-9 and TRBJ2-6; D ambiguous. Germline V gene lookup returns CDR1 SEHNR and CDR2 FQNEAQ (reference sequence). Trimming took off 7 bases at V and 0 bases at J, with 4 bases between the two ends. The CDR3 totals 13 residues. CDR3 in DNA: TGTGCCAGCACCCCCTCTGGGGCCAACGTCCTGACTTTC. Translated, it gives CASTPSGANVLTF.

Worth noting for this clone: The junction shows a germline mismatch at one end, possibly a read error. This sequence joins TRBV28 and TRBJ1-1, with a possible D match to TRBD1 (5 bases). CDR1 and CDR2 from the germline V gene are MDHEN and SYDVKM. The CDR3 is 17 amino acids. The CDR3 coding sequence is TGTGCCAGCAGTTTAATAAGGACCGAGGGGCCCAACAATGAAGCTTTCTTT. It specifies CASSLIRTEGPNNEAFF.

This chain links TRBV30 with TRBJ1-2; D ambiguous. The V and J ends lost 5 bases and 14 bases respectively, with 15 bases between them. Germline V gene sequence: CDR1 GTSNPN, CDR2 SVGIG (reference sequence). The CDR3 is 10 amino acids. CDR3 coding DNA: TGTGCCTGGGGACGAGAATTTGGTACCTTC. It encodes CAWGREFGTF.

This clone was seen only a few times. This chain connects TRBV9 to TRBJ1-5; D possibly corresponds to TRBD1 (6 bases). Germline V lookup: CDR1 SGDLS, CDR2 YYNGEE. The CDR3 spans 14 residues. The V gene lost 4 bases and the J gene lost 4 bases, with 12 bases spanning the gap. CDR3 nucleotides: TGTGCCAGCAGCCCAAGAGGGGGAAATCAGCCCCAGCATTTT. Translation: CASSPRGGNQPQHF.

The V and J genes are TRBV5-4 and TRBJ1-6; possibly TRBD1 for D (6 bases). The CDR3 contains 15 residues. In germline, CDR1 is SGHNT, CDR2 YYREEE (reference sequence). V lost 4 bases and J 4 bases, leaving 12 bases between the germline ends. The CDR3 loop reads CASSARTDYNSPLHF. CDR3 sequence (DNA): TGTGCCAGCAGCGCCCGGACAGATTATAATTCACCCCTCCACTTT.

V and J are TRBV10-3 and TRBJ1-1, with 7 bases lining up with TRBD1. The CDR3 covers 14 residues. Germline values: CDR1 ENHRY, CDR2 SYGVKD. J lost 8 bases, V lost 2 bases, and 8 bases had no gene match. In DNA form, the CDR3 reads TGTGCCATCAGTGAGGCAACCGGGACAGCGGAAGCTTTCTTT. It is translated as CAISEATGTAEAFF.

The CDR3 here is CATRWAGGYNSPLHF. The CDR3 DNA reads as TGTGCCACCCGCTGGGCGGGGGGGTATAATTCACCCCTCCACTTT. The chain recombines TRBV19 with TRBJ1-6; a weak D match, TRBD1 (5 bases). Trimming took off 10 bases at V and 4 bases at J, with 17 bases between the two ends. The CDR3 loop spans 15 amino acids. CDR1 LNHDA and CDR2 SQIVND come from the germline V gene (reference sequence).

This clone was counted a single time. This sequence joins TRBV6-4 and TRBJ1-6; D is possibly TRBD1 (5 bases). This CDR3 comprises 15 residues. V lost 2 bases and J 6 bases, leaving 11 bases between the germline ends. CDR1 MRHNA and CDR2 SNTAGT come from the germline V gene. The CDR3 sequence is CASSDTGQANSPLHF. In DNA form, the CDR3 reads TGTGCCAGCAGTGACACGGGGCAGGCTAATTCACCCCTCCACTTT.

In this sample, this clone turned up a few times. V is TRBV5-1 and J is TRBJ2-2; TRBD1 matches at 8 bases. The CDR3 length is 17 residues. The V gene end was trimmed by 5 bases and the J gene end by 1 base; junction bases not matched to a gene: 10. CDR1 and CDR2 (germline): SGHRS, YFSETQ. The CDR3 sequence: CASRIRQGNQNTGELFF. CDR3 DNA sequence: TGCGCCAGCAGAATACGACAGGGGAACCAGAACACCGGGGAGCTGTTTTTT.

This rearrangement joins TRBV25-1 to TRBJ2-1, with D tentatively TRBD1 (6 bases). V lost 3 bases and J lost 0, with 9 bases in between. The CDR3 covers 15 residues. CDR1 MGHDK and CDR2 SYGVNS come from the germline V gene. The DNA for the CDR3 is TGTGCCAGCAGTGAGCCGGACAGCTCCTACAATGAGCAGTTCTTC. This codes for CASSEPDSSYNEQFF.

This clone has only one observation. The chain carries TRBV19 and TRBJ1-1; TRBD1 matches 7 bases. CDR1 and CDR2 from the germline V gene are LNHDA and SQIVND (reference sequence). The CDR3 length is 15 residues. The trim removed 6 bases at V and 0 bases at J, leaving 7 bases unmatched. For the CDR3, the DNA is TGTGCCAGTAGCTGGGACAGCCCTCTGAACACTGAAGCTTTCTTT. Translation: CASSWDSPLNTEAFF. The full variable domain, completed using reference TRBV19 and TRBJ1-1, is DGGITQSPKYLFRKEGQNVTLSCEQNLNHDAMYWYRQDPGQGLRLIYYSQIVNDFQKGDIAEGYSVSREKKESFPLTVTSAQKNPTAFYLCASSWDSPLNTEAFFGQGTRLTVV.

The chain combines TRBV5-5 with TRBJ1-5; unclear D gene. Germline V gene sequence: CDR1 SGHKS, CDR2 YYEKEE (reference sequence). Trimming stripped 5 bases from V and 1 base from J, with 7 bases between. The CDR3 runs 13 residues. The CDR3 protein is CASRRGSNQPQHF. The CDR3 bases are TGTGCCAGCAGAAGAGGGAGCAATCAGCCCCAGCATTTT.

The V gene is TRBV7-9, the J gene TRBJ2-3; no definite D call. This CDR3 region has 12 residues. V was clipped by 5 bases and J by 4 bases, with 7 bases between them. Germline assignment: CDR1 SEHNR and CDR2 FQNEAQ (reference sequence). The CDR3 here is CASSRTADTQYF. CDR3 bases: TGTGCCAGCAGCCGTACAGCAGATACGCAGTATTTT.

V is TRBV10-2 and J is TRBJ1-2, with 12 bases fitting TRBD1. V was pared by 6 bases and J by 2 bases, with 4 bases of the junction left unmatched. The length of the CDR3 is 15 residues. Germline V gene data show CDR1 as WSHSY and CDR2 as SAAADI. In DNA, the CDR3 is TGCGCCAGCAGACCCGGGACAGGGGGCAACTATGGCTACACCTTC. Translating it yields CASRPGTGGNYGYTF.

This clone showed up just once. The CDR3 region has the DNA TGTGCCAGCAGAGGGGGTCTAAGCAATCAGCCCCAGCATTTT. Protein: CASRGGLSNQPQHF. The chain joins TRBV28 to TRBJ1-5; weak D call: TRBD1 (6 bases). Trimming took 6 bases from V and 1 from J, leaving 10 bases between them. Looked up from germline, CDR1 is MDHEN and CDR2 is SYDVKM. The CDR3 consists of 14 residues.

The chain couples TRBV5-4 to TRBJ2-5, with D perhaps TRBD1 (5 bases). V was clipped by 0 bases and J by 4 bases, with 19 bases between them. Germline loops: CDR1 SGHNT, CDR2 YYREEE (reference sequence). CDR3 length: 17 amino acids. CDR3 in amino acids: CASSLGVGRMGLETQYF. The CDR3 nucleotides read TGTGCCAGCAGCTTGGGAGTCGGGCGGATGGGGCTAGAGACCCAGTACTTC.

The chain couples TRBV7-9 to TRBJ1-2; D gene ambiguous. The germline CDR1 and CDR2 sequences are SEHNR and FQNEAQ (reference sequence). The CDR3 consists of 14 residues. V lost 2 bases, J lost 6 bases, and 13 bases lay in between. CDR3 sequence: CASSLTGKRDGYTF. DNA of the CDR3: TGTGCCAGCAGCTTAACGGGGAAACGGGATGGCTACACCTTC.

The chain joins TRBV21-1 to TRBJ2-6. TRBV21-1 is deemed a pseudogene. This CDR3 has 19 amino acids. For the CDR3, the DNA is TGTGCCAGCAGCAAATGGGGAACGTACTCGAGCTCTGGGGCCAACGTCCTGACTTTC. Its translation: CASSKWGTYSSSGANVLTF.